This T cell receptor (beta chain) comes out of a study of blood T cell repertoires in COVID-19. Trimming at V came to 0 bases and at J to 7 bases, leaving 5 bases not matched to a gene. This CDR3 spans 16 amino acids. CDR1 SGHRS and CDR2 YFSETQ come from the germline V gene. Assay used: immunoSEQ multiplex PCR; TCRdb lists only in-frame clones, some missing. This sample carries about 95,000 clones, roughly 79% of them seen once, and the ten largest clones take less than 6%. The V call is TRBV5-1, the J call TRBJ2-1; 12 bases agree with TRBD2. The origin of this receptor is a man aged 80 or over with COVID-19, enrolled during active disease. The sequencing input was peripheral blood. CDR3 in DNA: TGCGCCAGCAGCTTGGGTCCTAGCGGGAGGGGTAATGAGCAGTTCTTC. Protein sequence: CASSLGPSGRGNEQFF.